The 29 T cell receptor beta chains below were found in one sample sequenced in a study of blood T cell repertoires in COVID-19 (dated by TCRdb to about 2020). Library method: the immunoSEQ multiplex PCR assay. TCRdb limited this immuneACCESS table to in-frame rearrangements with V and J called. A share of clones is missing; checked studies link under half to unresolved V genes, and the rest is unexplained. This sample lists about 190,000 clones; about 86% were detected once. Roughly an eighth of the sample is held by the ten biggest clonotypes. Source material: peripheral blood. The receptors originated from a man younger than 40 with active or convalescent COVID-19.

This clone came up a few times. The chain links TRBV28 to TRBJ2-2, with TRBD2 identical over 7 bases. The CDR3 totals 16 residues. Trimming at V came to 0 bases and at J to 2 bases, leaving 3 bases not matched to a gene. Germline CDR1 is MDHEN and CDR2 is SYDVKM. This CDR3 reads CASSLWSGGNTGELFF. The CDR3 region has the DNA TGTGCCAGCAGTTTATGGTCGGGGGGTAACACCGGGGAGCTGTTTTTT.

This sequence joins TRBV5-6 and TRBJ1-4; tentatively, D is TRBD1 (5 bases). The CDR3 is 15 residues long. The germline CDR1 and CDR2 sequences are SGHDT and YYEEEE. V lost 1 base, J lost 7 bases, and 14 bases lay in between. CDR3: CASSLRGREGEKLFF. Written as DNA, the CDR3 is TGTGCCAGCAGCTTGCGTGGCAGGGAGGGTGAAAAACTGTTTTTT.

Only a few counts were recorded for this clone. This rearrangement joins TRBV27 to TRBJ1-6, with 10 nucleotides matching TRBD1. This CDR3 region has 15 residues. CDR1 and CDR2 (germline): MNHEY, SMNVEV (reference sequence). The trim removed 9 bases at V and 8 bases at J, leaving 10 bases unmatched. For the CDR3, the DNA is TGTGCCAGGGGGAAGCGAGGACAGGGGGATTCACCCCTCCACTTT. This sequence encodes CARGKRGQGDSPLHF.

This clone was seen just once. This chain connects TRBV28 to TRBJ2-5, with 9 positions matching TRBD1. Germline-derived CDR1 and CDR2 are MDHEN and SYDVKM. J was trimmed by 5 bases and V by 5 bases; bases with no gene match: 9. This CDR3 spans 15 amino acids. Here the CDR3 reads CASSPRTGVLETQYF. The CDR3 coding sequence is TGTGCCAGCAGTCCAAGGACAGGGGTGTTGGAGACCCAGTACTTC.

The chain combines TRBV27 with TRBJ2-1, with D possibly TRBD2 on 6 matching bases. The germline CDR1 and CDR2 sequences are MNHEY and SMNVEV (reference sequence). V lost 5 bases and J 3 bases, leaving 17 bases between the germline ends. This CDR3 spans 16 amino acids. Here the CDR3 DNA reads TGTGCCAGCAGTGATTTTTGGCGGGAAAGCTACAATGAGCAGTTCTTC. Its translation is CASSDFWRESYNEQFF.

This clone was counted between two and nine times. CDR3 protein: CASSLSTEDEQYV. The CDR3 nucleotides are TGTGCCAGCAGTTTAAGTACTGAGGACGAGCAGTACGTC. The chain couples TRBV28 to TRBJ2-7; D remains unclear. CDR1 is MDHEN, CDR2 SYDVKM, per germline. V shed 2 bases and J shed 5 bases, with 10 bases lying between them. This CDR3 is 13 amino acids long.

The J gene is TRBJ1-3, the V gene TRBV24-1, with D perhaps TRBD1 (6 bases). The germline CDR1 and CDR2 sequences are KGHDR and SFDVKD. The CDR3 runs 15 residues. V was clipped by 9 bases and J by 0 bases, with 14 bases between them. The CDR3 spells CATPGHMSSGNTIYF. CDR3 nucleotides: TGTGCCACCCCGGGACACATGAGCTCTGGAAACACCATATATTTT.

The V call is TRBV7-2, the J call TRBJ1-3; 10 bases agree with TRBD1. The CDR3 covers 17 residues. CDR1 is SGHTA, CDR2 FQGNSA, per germline. Losses at the gene ends were 2 bases for V and 2 bases for J; bases not matched to a gene: 6. CDR3 loop: CASSLSSGTGAGNTIYF. The CDR3 nucleotides read TGTGCCAGCAGCTTATCCTCCGGGACAGGGGCTGGAAACACCATATATTTT.

This clone was counted once. The rearrangement uses TRBV7-2 and TRBJ2-2; D remains ambiguous. Germline values: CDR1 SGHTA, CDR2 FQGNSA. The CDR3 has 16 amino acids. V lost 2 bases and J lost 0, with 10 bases in between. The CDR3 spells CASSLSSPSNTGELFF. In DNA, the CDR3 is TGTGCCAGCAGCTTAAGCTCTCCGTCGAACACCGGGGAGCTGTTTTTT. Looking up the rest from reference TRBV7-2 and TRBJ2-2 gives the full variable domain: GAGVSQSPSNKVTEKGKDVELRCDPISGHTALYWYRQSLGQGLEFLIYFQGNSAPDKSGLPSDRFSAERTGGSVSTLTIQRTQQEDSAVYLCASSLSSPSNTGELFFGEGSRLTVL.

V usage is TRBV28 and J usage is TRBJ1-2; TRBD1 might be the D (6 bases). Germline-derived CDR1 and CDR2 are MDHEN and SYDVKM. V was trimmed by 7 bases and J by 2 bases, leaving 11 bases between them. This CDR3 has 13 amino acids. The CDR3 reads CASTTGRNYGYTF. The DNA of the CDR3 is TGTGCCAGCACCACAGGGAGAAACTATGGCTACACCTTC.

The V and J genes are TRBV6-4 and TRBJ2-2, with D hard to call. From germline, CDR1 is MRHNA and CDR2 SNTAGT. Trimming pared 7 bases from V and 2 bases from J, leaving 11 bases between. The CDR3 extends over 14 amino acids. CDR3 residues: CASTPSGNTGELFF. The CDR3 DNA reads TGTGCCAGCACCCCGTCAGGAAACACCGGGGAGCTGTTTTTT.

The chain links TRBV6-2 or TRBV6-3 to TRBJ2-3; 7 nucleotides align to TRBD1. Germline CDR1 is MNHEY and CDR2 is SVGEGT. V shed 5 bases and J 0 bases; nucleotides not matched to a gene: 5. The CDR3 sequence is 15 residues long. CDR3 sequence reads: CASSVTGMSTDTQYF. CDR3 in DNA: TGTGCCAGCAGTGTGACAGGGATGAGCACAGATACGCAGTATTTT.

The chain is built from TRBV3-1 (or the pseudogene TRBV3-2) and TRBJ1-6, with 8 positions matching TRBD1. Germline values: CDR1 LGHDT, CDR2 YNNKEL (reference sequence). CDR3 length equals 16 residues. J was trimmed by 7 bases and V by 0 bases; bases with no gene match: 5. CDR3 loop: CASSQEINRGNSPLHF. The CDR3 nucleotides are TGTGCCAGCAGCCAAGAGATTAACAGGGGGAATTCACCCCTCCACTTT.

The chain combines TRBV5-1 with TRBJ2-1, with D perhaps matching TRBD2 (6 bases). Germline values: CDR1 SGHRS, CDR2 YFSETQ. Trimming took off 4 bases at V and 5 bases at J, with 19 bases between the two ends. The CDR3 is made up of 16 amino acids. CDR3 in amino acids: CASSENPGLNNNEQFF. Written as DNA, the CDR3 is TGCGCCAGCAGCGAAAACCCGGGACTTAACAACAATGAGCAGTTCTTC.

The chain uses TRBV3-1 (or the pseudogene TRBV3-2) and TRBJ2-1; 13 bases are shared with TRBD2. After removal of 3 bases from V and 8 bases from J, the junction contained 4 bases not matched to a gene. Germline loops: CDR1 LGHDT, CDR2 YNNKEL (reference sequence). The CDR3 totals 15 residues. The CDR3 nucleotides are TGTGCCAGCAGCCAGACTAGCGGGAGGTCCCATGAGCAGTTCTTC. Its translation is CASSQTSGRSHEQFF.

The chain joins TRBV10-1 to TRBJ2-3; TRBD1 matches at 12 bases. J gave up 3 bases and V 2 bases, and 6 bases lay outside the gene matches. This CDR3 has 17 amino acids. The germline V gene has CDR1 WNHNN and CDR2 SYGVQD (reference sequence). The CDR3 sequence is CASSEGDRGLRTDTQYF. The CDR3 DNA follows: TGCGCCAGCAGTGAGGGGGACAGGGGGCTACGGACAGATACGCAGTATTTT.

V gene TRBV14 combines with J gene TRBJ2-7, with TRBD1 matching 7 bases. There are 15 residues in the CDR3. Losses at the gene ends were 3 bases for V and 3 bases for J; bases not matched to a gene: 8. Germline CDR1 and CDR2: SGHDN and FVKESK. CDR3 in amino acids: CASSQGRTGYYEQYV. CDR3 sequence (DNA): TGTGCCAGCAGCCAGGGTCGGACAGGTTACTACGAGCAGTACGTC.

The chain employs TRBV28 and TRBJ2-2, with D possibly TRBD1 on 5 matching bases. Germline V gives CDR1 MDHEN, CDR2 SYDVKM. The V gene lost 5 bases and the J gene lost 4 bases, with 17 bases spanning the gap. The CDR3 covers 16 residues. CDR3 nucleotides: TGTGCCAGCAGTCCCCCTTCATGGGGCGGCACCGGGGAGCTGTTTTTT. Translating it yields CASSPPSWGGTGELFF.

As to this clone: The sample carries other DNA sequences with the same CDR3. The chain carries TRBV24-1 and TRBJ1-1; perhaps TRBD1 as D (6 bases). The CDR3 runs to 13 residues. Germline CDR1 and CDR2: KGHDR and SFDVKD. V dropped 9 bases and J dropped 0 bases, with 10 bases sitting between them. CDR3 sequence (DNA): TGTGCCACCCGAGGACAGATGAACACTGAAGCTTTCTTT. As protein: CATRGQMNTEAFF.

This clone came up once. This sequence joins TRBV10-2 and TRBJ2-2, with TRBD1 as a possible D gene (6 bases). This CDR3 region has 14 residues. V lost 4 bases, J lost 5 bases, and 11 bases lay in between. Germline loops: CDR1 WSHSY, CDR2 SAAADI. The CDR3 region is CASSVQGWTGELFF. The CDR3 DNA reads TGCGCCAGCAGTGTACAGGGCTGGACCGGGGAGCTGTTTTTT.

This clone was counted a single time. The chain links TRBV28 to TRBJ2-1; TRBD2 aligns across 10 bases. Unmatched junction bases numbered 11, after V lost 5 bases and J lost 10 bases. The CDR3 length is 15 residues. Germline loops: CDR1 MDHEN, CDR2 SYDVKM. CDR3: CASSVSGRRAGEQFF. DNA of the CDR3: TGTGCCAGCAGTGTTAGCGGGAGGAGAGCAGGGGAGCAGTTCTTC. Full variable domain (rest looked up from reference TRBV28 and TRBJ2-1): DVKVTQSSRYLVKRTGEKVFLECVQDMDHENMFWYRQDPGLGLRLIYFSYDVKMKEKGDIPEGYSVSREKKERFSLILESASTNQTSMYLCASSVSGRRAGEQFFGPGTRLTVL.

The chain couples TRBV11-2 to TRBJ2-1; tentatively, D is TRBD1 (5 bases). Germline V gene lookup returns CDR1 SGHAT and CDR2 FQNNGV. This CDR3 comprises 13 residues. Trimming took off 3 bases at V and 4 bases at J, with 7 bases between the two ends. CDR3 in amino acids: CASSFDRYNEQFF. The CDR3 coding sequence is TGTGCCAGCAGCTTCGACAGATACAATGAGCAGTTCTTC.

The gene calls are TRBV28 and TRBJ1-1; TRBD1 is a possible D gene (5 bases). In germline, CDR1 is MDHEN, CDR2 SYDVKM. The CDR3 runs 12 residues. Trimming took 10 bases from V and 6 from J, leaving 15 bases between them. The chain's CDR3 is CATSSRVPEAFF. CDR3 coding DNA: TGTGCCACGTCGAGCAGGGTCCCTGAAGCTTTCTTT.

About this clone itself: An end of the junction does not agree with germline; a read error may underlie this. V and J are TRBV4-1 and TRBJ2-1, with 7 bases aligning to TRBD2. This CDR3 comprises 17 residues. CDR1 is MGHRA and CDR2 is YSYEKL in the germline V gene. CDR3 residues: CASSQDRGAGSFNEQFF. The CDR3 DNA sequence: TGCGCCAGCAGCCAAGATCGTGGAGCGGGATCCTTCAATGAGCAGTTCTTC.

This clone was picked up one time. J is TRBJ2-5 and V is TRBV14, with no clear D. This CDR3 is built from 14 residues. Germline V lookup: CDR1 SGHDN, CDR2 FVKESK. V was cut by 1 base and J by 5 bases, with 11 bases left in between. The CDR3 here is CASSQVRREETQYF. The CDR3, as DNA: TGTGCCAGCAGCCAAGTCCGGAGAGAGGAGACCCAGTACTTC.

This chain uses TRBV2 with TRBJ2-2; 8 bases agree with TRBD1. This CDR3 spans 15 amino acids. V dropped 6 bases and J dropped 4; count of bases not matched to a gene: 7. Germline V CDR1 and CDR2: SNHLY, FYNNEI. The CDR3 DNA reads as TGTGCCAGCAGCACAGGGGGTGGGACCACCGGGGAGCTGTTTTTT. Amino acid sequence: CASSTGGGTTGELFF.

This sequence joins TRBV19 and TRBJ1-1, with D possibly being TRBD1 (5 bases). The CDR3 has 15 residues. The germline gives CDR1 LNHDA, CDR2 SQIVND (reference sequence). V gave up 7 bases and J gave up 6 bases, with 21 bases separating them. The CDR3 protein is CASIEVGGSWAEAFF. DNA of the CDR3: TGTGCCAGTATCGAGGTGGGGGGGAGTTGGGCTGAAGCTTTCTTT.

The V call is TRBV5-1, the J call TRBJ2-3, with D perhaps matching TRBD1 (8 bases). The length of the CDR3 is 16 residues. The germline V and J ends were trimmed by 7 bases and 4 bases, with 22 bases remaining between them. Germline-derived CDR1 and CDR2 are SGHRS and YFSETQ. This chain's CDR3 is CASCPPGTGLADTQYF. CDR3 in DNA: TGCGCCAGCTGCCCCCCCGGGACAGGACTAGCAGATACGCAGTATTTT.

The V and J genes are TRBV12-3 or TRBV12-4 and TRBJ1-6; D is possibly TRBD1 (6 bases). The CDR3 loop spans 12 amino acids. V lost 7 bases and J lost 15, with 16 bases in between. The CDR3 loop is CASKDGRRGLHF. The CDR3 DNA sequence: TGTGCCAGCAAAGACGGCCGCAGGGGCCTCCACTTT.